The entry below gives a single T cell receptor (beta chain) sequence along with its context. Trimming removed 9 bases at V and 3 bases at J, with 11 bases between. The CDR3 runs 12 residues. Germline loops: CDR1 SNHLY, CDR2 FYNNEI. These data come from a study of shared clonotypes between healthy human individuals. The naive CD8 fraction comprised CD45RO-negative cells positively selected for CCR7 and excluded terminally differentiated effector memory CD45RA+ cells. Produced via immunoSEQ multiplex PCR; TCRdb's table is partial and in-frame only. The table has 650,000 to 800,000 clones, about 92% seen once; the top ten hold about 24%.

The material sequenced was naive CD8+ T cells sorted from blood. This chain uses TRBV2 with TRBJ2-5; D is uncertain. The sequence derives from a man under 40 in good health. The CDR3 loop is CASGISKETQYF. The CDR3 bases are TGTGCCAGTGGGATTTCCAAAGAGACCCAGTACTTC.